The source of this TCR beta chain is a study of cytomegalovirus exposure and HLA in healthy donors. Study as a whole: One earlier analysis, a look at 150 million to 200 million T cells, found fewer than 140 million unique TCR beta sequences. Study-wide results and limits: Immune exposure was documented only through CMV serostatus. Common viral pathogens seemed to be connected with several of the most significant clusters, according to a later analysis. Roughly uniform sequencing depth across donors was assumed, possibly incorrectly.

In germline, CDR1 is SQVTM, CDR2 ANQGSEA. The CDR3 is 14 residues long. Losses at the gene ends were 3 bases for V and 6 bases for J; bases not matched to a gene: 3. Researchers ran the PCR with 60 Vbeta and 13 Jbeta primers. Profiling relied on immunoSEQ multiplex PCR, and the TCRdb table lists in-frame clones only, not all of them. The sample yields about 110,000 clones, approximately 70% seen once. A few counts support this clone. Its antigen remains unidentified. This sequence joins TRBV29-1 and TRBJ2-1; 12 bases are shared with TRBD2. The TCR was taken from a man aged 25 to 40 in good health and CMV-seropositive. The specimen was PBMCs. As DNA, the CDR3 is TGCAGCGTTGATAGGACTAGCGGGACCAATGAGCAGTTCTTC. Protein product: CSVDRTSGTNEQFF.